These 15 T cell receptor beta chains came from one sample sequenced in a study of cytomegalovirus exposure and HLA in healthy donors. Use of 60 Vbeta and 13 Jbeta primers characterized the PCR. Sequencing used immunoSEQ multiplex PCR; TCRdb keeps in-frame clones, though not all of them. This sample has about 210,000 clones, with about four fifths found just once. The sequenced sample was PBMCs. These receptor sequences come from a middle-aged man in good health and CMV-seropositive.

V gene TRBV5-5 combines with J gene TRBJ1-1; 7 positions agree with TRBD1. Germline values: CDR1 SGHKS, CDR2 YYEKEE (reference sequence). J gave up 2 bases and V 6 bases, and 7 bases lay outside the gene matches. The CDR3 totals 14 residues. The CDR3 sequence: CASTPDRANTEAFF. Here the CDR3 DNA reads TGTGCCAGCACCCCCGACAGGGCAAACACTGAAGCTTTCTTT.

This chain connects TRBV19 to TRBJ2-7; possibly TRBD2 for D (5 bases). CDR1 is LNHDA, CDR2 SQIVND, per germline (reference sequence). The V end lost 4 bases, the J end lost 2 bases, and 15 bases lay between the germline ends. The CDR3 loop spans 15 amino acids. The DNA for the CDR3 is TGTGCCAGTAGTAGACGGGATCCCGGTCCCTACGAGCAGTACTTC. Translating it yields CASSRRDPGPYEQYF.

The CDR3 protein is CAWSLGQGTDTQYF. The CDR3 DNA reads as TGTGCCTGGAGCCTGGGACAGGGGACAGATACGCAGTATTTT. The J gene is TRBJ2-3, the V gene TRBV30, with 10 bases that match TRBD1. Trimming cost V 3 bases and J 3 bases; bases outside gene matches: 3. Germline V gene sequence: CDR1 GTSNPN, CDR2 SVGIG (reference sequence). The length of the CDR3 is 14 residues.

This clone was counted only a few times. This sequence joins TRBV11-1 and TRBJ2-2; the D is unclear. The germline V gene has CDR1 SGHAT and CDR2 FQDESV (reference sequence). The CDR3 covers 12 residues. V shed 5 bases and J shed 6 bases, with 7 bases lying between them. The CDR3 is CASSHLPGELFF. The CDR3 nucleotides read TGTGCCAGCAGCCATCTACCCGGGGAGCTGTTTTTT.

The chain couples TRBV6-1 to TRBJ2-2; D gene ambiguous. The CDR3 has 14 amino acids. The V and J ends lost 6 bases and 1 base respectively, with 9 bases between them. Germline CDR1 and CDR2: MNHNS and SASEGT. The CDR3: CASRSVLNTGELFF. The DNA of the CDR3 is TGTGCCAGCAGGAGCGTCTTGAACACCGGGGAGCTGTTTTTT.

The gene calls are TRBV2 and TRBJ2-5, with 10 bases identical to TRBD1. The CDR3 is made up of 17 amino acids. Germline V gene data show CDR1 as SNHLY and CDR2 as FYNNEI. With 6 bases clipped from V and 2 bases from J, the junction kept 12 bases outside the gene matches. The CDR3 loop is CASRAKPGQGSQETQYF. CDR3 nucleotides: TGTGCCAGCAGGGCAAAACCGGGACAGGGGAGTCAAGAGACCCAGTACTTC.

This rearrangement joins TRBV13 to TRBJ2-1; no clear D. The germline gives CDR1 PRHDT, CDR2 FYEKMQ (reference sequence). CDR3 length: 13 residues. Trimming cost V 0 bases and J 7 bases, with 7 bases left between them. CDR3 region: CASSLGPGNEQFF. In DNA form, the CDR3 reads TGTGCCAGCAGCTTAGGCCCCGGGAATGAGCAGTTCTTC.

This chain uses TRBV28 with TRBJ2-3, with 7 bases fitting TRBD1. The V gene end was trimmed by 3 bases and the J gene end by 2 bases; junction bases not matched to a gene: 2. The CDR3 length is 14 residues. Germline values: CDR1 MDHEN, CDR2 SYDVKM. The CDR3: CASSFGTATDTQYF. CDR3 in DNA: TGTGCCAGCAGTTTTGGGACAGCCACAGATACGCAGTATTTT. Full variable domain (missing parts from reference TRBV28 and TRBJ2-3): DVKVTQSSRYLVKRTGEKVFLECVQDMDHENMFWYRQDPGLGLRLIYFSYDVKMKEKGDIPEGYSVSREKKERFSLILESASTNQTSMYLCASSFGTATDTQYFGPGTRLTVL.

The CDR3 region has the DNA TGTGCCAGCAGCGAAGTCGGGACAGGCGATACTGACTATGGCTACACCTTC. Its protein product is CASSEVGTGDTDYGYTF. This sequence joins TRBV7-9 and TRBJ1-2; 8 positions match TRBD1. In germline, CDR1 is SEHNR, CDR2 FQNEAQ (reference sequence). V lost 5 bases to trimming and J lost 3 bases; unmatched junction nucleotides: 14. This CDR3 is 17 amino acids long.

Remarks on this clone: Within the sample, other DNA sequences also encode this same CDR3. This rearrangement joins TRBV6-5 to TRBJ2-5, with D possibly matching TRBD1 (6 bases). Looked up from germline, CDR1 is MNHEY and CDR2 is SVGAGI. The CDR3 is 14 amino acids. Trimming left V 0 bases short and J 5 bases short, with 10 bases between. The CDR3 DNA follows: TGTGCCAGCAGTTACTCTCAGGGGCCGGAGACCCAGTACTTC. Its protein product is CASSYSQGPETQYF.

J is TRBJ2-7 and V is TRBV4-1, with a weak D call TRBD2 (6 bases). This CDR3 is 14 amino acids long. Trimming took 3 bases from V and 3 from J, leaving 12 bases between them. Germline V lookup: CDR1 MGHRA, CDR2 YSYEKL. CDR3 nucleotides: TGCGCCAGCAGCCACTACGGGGGAGTCTACGAGCAGTACTTC. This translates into CASSHYGGVYEQYF.

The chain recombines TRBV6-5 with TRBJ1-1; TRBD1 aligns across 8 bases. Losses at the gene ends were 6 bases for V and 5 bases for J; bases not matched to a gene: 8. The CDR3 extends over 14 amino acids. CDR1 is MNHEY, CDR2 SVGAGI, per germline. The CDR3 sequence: CASSPGQGWTEAFF. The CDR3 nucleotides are TGTGCCAGCAGCCCCGGACAGGGTTGGACTGAAGCTTTCTTT.

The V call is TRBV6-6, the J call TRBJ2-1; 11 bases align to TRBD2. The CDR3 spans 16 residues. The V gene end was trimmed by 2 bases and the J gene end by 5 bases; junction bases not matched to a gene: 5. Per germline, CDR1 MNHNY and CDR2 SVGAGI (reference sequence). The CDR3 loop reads CASSYPKGLADNEQFF. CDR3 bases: TGTGCCAGCAGTTACCCCAAGGGACTAGCGGACAATGAGCAGTTCTTC.

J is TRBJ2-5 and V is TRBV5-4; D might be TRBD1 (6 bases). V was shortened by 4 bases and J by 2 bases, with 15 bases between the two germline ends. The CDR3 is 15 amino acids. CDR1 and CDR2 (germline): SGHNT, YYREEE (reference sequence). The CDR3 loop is CASSPIPGQQETQYF. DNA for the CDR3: TGTGCCAGCAGCCCAATCCCCGGACAGCAAGAGACCCAGTACTTC.

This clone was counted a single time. The CDR3 nucleotides read TGTGCCAGCACTCCGGGCACAGATACGCAGTATTTT. Translated: CASTPGTDTQYF. The genes are TRBV7-9 and TRBJ2-3; D is unresolved. CDR1 SEHNR and CDR2 FQNEAQ come from the germline V gene (reference sequence). The germline V and J ends were trimmed by 7 bases and 1 base, with 6 bases remaining between them. CDR3 size: 12 residues.